These 13 T cell receptor beta chains were all obtained from the same sample, sequenced in a study of Ad26.COV2.S vaccination and SARS-CoV-2 variants (dated by TCRdb to the early 2020s). This specimen's treatment or condition label, per the study, means: 19 received Ad26.COV2.S at low or high dose, single or two shots; about 5 received placebo; per-sample allocation not given. For vaccine and placebo recipients, repertoires were sequenced using samples collected on day 63 after the first injection. Library preparation used the immunoSEQ multiplex PCR assay. TCRdb retrieved this table from immuneACCESS and kept in-frame rearrangements only. Not all clones are present; in checked studies, unresolved V genes account for under half, and no reason is known for the remainder. Across this sample there are under 300,000 clones, with about 83% seen only once. Jointly, the top ten make up about 2.8% of the sample.

Sequenced material: peripheral blood, taken in a trial of Ad26.COV2.S vaccine versus placebo. The receptors originated from a person aged 18 to 65 who received the Ad26.COV2.S COVID-19 vaccine or a placebo.

The rearrangement joins TRBV7-2 to TRBJ1-1; D unclear. CDR1 SGHTA and CDR2 FQGNSA come from the germline V gene. This CDR3 contains 13 residues. V lost 5 bases and J 2 bases, leaving 9 bases between the germline ends. The CDR3 sequence is CASSGNLNTEAFF. CDR3 in DNA: TGTGCCAGCAGCGGAAACTTAAACACTGAAGCTTTCTTT.

The chain joins TRBV27 to TRBJ1-5, with 7 bases lining up with TRBD1. The CDR3 consists of 16 residues. Germline loops: CDR1 MNHEY, CDR2 SMNVEV (reference sequence). Unmatched junction bases numbered 14, after V lost 7 bases and J lost 5 bases. DNA for the CDR3: TGTGCCAGCAAAGAAGAGGGGACAGCTTCACATCAGCCCCAGCATTTT. Translation gives CASKEEGTASHQPQHF.

The rearrangement uses TRBV13 and TRBJ2-1, with TRBD2 matching over 11 bases. Germline CDR1 is PRHDT and CDR2 is FYEKMQ (reference sequence). This CDR3 has 15 amino acids. Losses at the gene ends were 3 bases for V and 5 bases for J; bases not matched to a gene: 3. CDR3 sequence: CASSLGTSGNNEQFF. The CDR3 DNA follows: TGTGCCAGCAGCTTGGGGACTAGCGGAAACAATGAGCAGTTCTTC. Drawing the rest from reference TRBV13 and TRBJ2-1, the complete variable domain is AAGVIQSPRHLIKEKRETATLKCYPIPRHDTVYWYQQGPGQDPQFLISFYEKMQSDKGSIPDRFSAQQFSDYHSELNMSSLELGDSALYFCASSLGTSGNNEQFFGPGTRLTVL.

J is TRBJ2-3 and V is TRBV6-4, with 9 bases fitting TRBD2. This CDR3 is 15 amino acids long. V dropped 3 bases and J dropped 4; count of bases not matched to a gene: 5. Per the germline V gene, CDR1 is MRHNA and CDR2 is SNTAGT. The CDR3 DNA follows: TGTGCCAGCAGTGAATTAGCGGGAGAATCAGATACGCAGTATTTT. This codes for CASSELAGESDTQYF.

The chain carries TRBV6-2 or TRBV6-3 and TRBJ1-1, with 9 bases that match TRBD1. Germline CDR1 reads MNHEY; CDR2 reads SVGEGT. Trimming at V came to 0 bases and at J to 11 bases, leaving 7 bases not matched to a gene. CDR3 size: 14 residues. The CDR3 nucleotides read TGTGCCAGCAGTTACTCAGGTGGGACAGGGCACGCTTTCTTT. The encoded protein is CASSYSGGTGHAFF.

The rearrangement uses TRBV29-1 and TRBJ2-1; tentatively, D is TRBD2 (5 bases). The V and J ends lost 6 bases and 5 bases respectively, with 14 bases between them. The CDR3 has 13 amino acids. Germline CDR1 is SQVTM and CDR2 is ANQGSEA. The CDR3 coding sequence is TGCAGCGTGTGGGCGGACTGGAACAATGAGCAGTTCTTC. Encoded protein: CSVWADWNNEQFF.

This chain connects TRBV28 to TRBJ2-7, with 7 positions matching TRBD1. The V gene's germline CDR1 is MDHEN and CDR2 SYDVKM. V lost 6 bases to trimming and J lost 5 bases; unmatched junction nucleotides: 13. The CDR3 has 15 amino acids. CDR3 DNA: TGTGCCAGCAGCACCCCACAGGGGCTAGTCGACGAGCAGTACGTC. Encoded protein: CASSTPQGLVDEQYV.

The rearrangement uses TRBV7-3 and TRBJ2-1, with no clear D. V was shortened by 2 bases and J by 10 bases, with 15 bases between the two germline ends. The CDR3 consists of 14 residues. Germline V gene data show CDR1 as SGHTA and CDR2 as FQGTGA. The CDR3 is CASSLVLGAREQFF. In nucleotides, the CDR3 is TGTGCCAGCAGCTTAGTCCTTGGCGCGAGGGAGCAGTTCTTC.

This chain uses TRBV5-1 with TRBJ2-3; TRBD1 matches 7 bases. From germline, CDR1 is SGHRS and CDR2 YFSETQ. The CDR3 contains 14 residues. Unmatched junction bases numbered 7, after V lost 3 bases and J lost 6 bases. The CDR3 nucleotides are TGCGCCAGCAGCTCGACAGGGTTTCCGGATACGCAGTATTTT. Translated: CASSSTGFPDTQYF.

This chain connects TRBV4-1 to TRBJ2-3, with TRBD2 identical over 7 bases. J was trimmed by 1 base and V by 1 base; bases with no gene match: 14. CDR1 MGHRA and CDR2 YSYEKL come from the germline V gene. The CDR3 has 19 amino acids. CDR3 amino acids: CASSQGPLAVGLGTDTQYF. The CDR3 bases are TGCGCCAGCAGCCAAGGCCCCCTAGCGGTGGGGTTGGGCACAGATACGCAGTATTTT.

This chain links TRBV10-1 with TRBJ1-4; TRBD1 agrees at 8 bases. Germline CDR1 reads WNHNN; CDR2 reads SYGVQD (reference sequence). The CDR3 contains 15 residues. Trimming removed 11 bases from V and 1 base from J; junction bases left unmatched: 9. CDR3: CAGATGDRTNEKLFF. Here the CDR3 DNA reads TGCGCCGGTGCGACAGGGGATAGAACTAATGAAAAACTGTTTTTT.

This clone was seen a few times. This chain joins TRBV30 and TRBJ1-6; 10 nucleotides line up with TRBD1. The germline gives CDR1 GTSNPN, CDR2 SVGIG (reference sequence). Trimming took 3 bases from V and 10 from J; bases not matched to a gene: 9. This CDR3 has 15 residues. The CDR3 DNA follows: TGTGCCTGGAGCTCGGGACAGGGGTTCGGGTCACCCCTCCACTTT. This codes for CAWSSGQGFGSPLHF.

The CDR3 region is CASSSGGQPQHF. The CDR3 nucleotides read TGTGCCAGCAGTTCAGGTGGTCAGCCCCAGCATTTT. The V call is TRBV27, the J call TRBJ1-5; no firm D call. Germline V gene sequence: CDR1 MNHEY, CDR2 SMNVEV (reference sequence). The V gene lost 4 bases and the J gene lost 6 bases, with 7 bases spanning the gap. There are 12 residues in the CDR3.